Listed below are T cell receptor beta chains from one sample, sequenced in a study of T cells in localized non-small cell lung cancer. The repertoire was sequenced with immunoSEQ multiplex PCR; TCRdb's copy has only in-frame clones and lacks some. This table has 20,000 to 25,000 clones, more than 75% appearing once. Sequenced material: PBMCs, taken before any cancer treatment. Source of these receptors: a man aged 35-69 years with stage II lung adenocarcinoma. Both conserved end residues are part of each CDR3. The D gene is left open where the match is weak. Where a row states a size, it is once, few, many or the class of an expanded clone; other rows omit it.

>NA|TRBV28|TRBJ2-2|once
CASSFSPGTGELFF
TGTGCCAGCAGTTTTAGTCCGGGGACCGGGGAGCTGTTTTTT
>TRBD1|TRBV28|TRBJ2-7|NA
CASSQSGTGSNEQYF
TGTGCCAGCAGCCAATCCGGGACAGGTTCTAACGAGCAGTACTTC
>NA|TRBV19|TRBJ1-1|NA
CASSRGGPPHTEAFF
TGTGCCAGTTCCCGGGGCGGACCCCCACACACTGAAGCTTTCTTT
>NA|TRBV25-1|TRBJ2-3|NA
CASSEFRGSTDTQYF
TGTGCCAGCAGTGAATTTCGAGGGAGCACAGATACGCAGTATTTT
>NA|TRBV10-3|TRBJ2-3|NA
CAGSSTDTQYF
TGTGCCGGATCTAGCACAGATACGCAGTATTTT
>NA|TRBV5-5|TRBJ1-5|NA
CASSLESSGNQPQHF
TGTGCCAGCAGCTTGGAGTCGTCCGGCAATCAGCCCCAGCATTTT
>TRBD1|TRBV6-5|TRBJ2-7|NA
CASSRDRGYEQYF
TGTGCCAGCAGCCGGGACAGGGGCTACGAGCAGTACTTC
>TRBD1|TRBV7-9|TRBJ1-1|NA
CASSWDRASSEAFF
TGTGCCAGCAGCTGGGACAGGGCCAGCTCTGAAGCTTTCTTT
>NA|TRBV28|TRBJ1-5|NA
CASNEGPRNQPQHF
TGTGCCAGCAACGAGGGACCAAGAAATCAGCCCCAGCATTTT
>NA|TRBV9|TRBJ1-3|NA
CASSEGPLSGNTIYF
TGTGCCAGCAGCGAGGGACCGCTCTCTGGAAACACCATATATTTT
>TRBD1|TRBV19|TRBJ1-1|NA
CASSADRVRGTEAFF
TGTGCCAGTAGTGCAGACAGGGTCCGTGGCACTGAAGCTTTCTTT
>NA|TRBV5-4|TRBJ2-7|NA
CASSRDIPNIYEQYF
TGTGCCAGCAGCCGGGACATTCCCAACATCTACGAGCAGTACTTC
>NA|TRBV7-9|TRBJ1-2|NA
CASSSRGGYTF
TGTGCCAGCAGCTCTAGAGGGGGCTACACCTTC
>NA|TRBV6-1|TRBJ2-1|NA
CASSHRLGNEQFF
TGTGCCAGCAGTCACCGACTGGGGAATGAGCAGTTCTTC
>TRBD1|TRBV2|TRBJ1-1|NA
CASSSTTGGYTEAFF
TGTGCCAGCAGTTCTACGACAGGGGGCTACACTGAAGCTTTCTTT
>TRBD1|TRBV5-1|TRBJ2-2|NA
CASSLGQEDTGELFF
TGCGCCAGCAGCCTGGGACAGGAGGACACCGGGGAGCTGTTTTTT
>TRBD2|TRBV7-6|TRBJ2-7|NA
CASSLSGEGYEQYF
TGTGCCAGCAGCCTTAGCGGGGAGGGCTACGAGCAGTACTTC
>NA|TRBV9|TRBJ2-1|NA
CASSARDGDGGNEQFF
TGTGCCAGCAGCGCCCGGGACGGCGACGGCGGGAATGAGCAGTTCTTC
>TRBD2|TRBV9|TRBJ2-1|NA
CASSVGAGAYNEQFF
TGTGCCAGCAGCGTAGGTGCGGGGGCCTACAATGAGCAGTTCTTC
>TRBD1|TRBV10-1|TRBJ1-5|NA
CASSEPGQGALQPQHF
TGCGCCAGCAGTGAGCCGGGACAGGGGGCCCTCCAGCCCCAGCATTTT
>NA|TRBV7-9|TRBJ1-1|NA
CASSLGTKAFF
TGTGCCAGCAGCTTAGGGACTAAAGCTTTCTTT
>NA|TRBV6-5|TRBJ1-4|NA
CASSYGPGLQREKLFF
TGTGCCAGCAGTTATGGGCCGGGACTCCAGAGGGAAAAACTGTTTTTT
>TRBD1|TRBV30|TRBJ1-1|NA
CAWRGDRFRPEAFF
TGTGCCTGGAGGGGGGACAGGTTTAGACCTGAAGCTTTCTTT
>NA|TRBV27|TRBJ1-2|NA
CASSFLGPGNIYGYTF
TGTGCCAGCAGTTTCCTGGGGCCAGGAAACATATATGGCTACACCTTC
>NA|TRBV7-6|TRBJ2-5|NA
CASSLTTSRETQYF
TGTGCCAGCAGCTTAACGACAAGTAGGGAGACCCAGTACTTC
>NA|TRBV30|TRBJ2-7|NA
CAWSSTGRNSYEQYF
TGTGCCTGGAGTTCTACAGGGAGGAACAGTTACGAGCAGTACTTC
>NA|TRBV6-5|TRBJ2-3|NA
CASSYSYRAPTDTQYF
TGTGCCAGCAGTTACTCGTACCGGGCACCAACAGATACGCAGTATTTT
>NA|TRBV28|TRBJ1-2|NA
CASSLSASGSGYTF
TGTGCCAGCAGTTTATCCGCCTCAGGGAGCGGCTACACCTTC
>NA|TRBV11-3|TRBJ1-2|NA
CASSLEGRGANYGYTF
TGTGCCAGCAGCTTAGAAGGCAGGGGAGCTAACTATGGCTACACCTTC
>NA|TRBV7-9|TRBJ2-3|NA
CASSFRGRTDTQYF
TGTGCCAGCAGCTTTCGGGGGCGAACGGATACGCAGTATTTT
>NA|TRBV4-2|TRBJ2-3|NA
CASSQGRDLAGTDTQYF
TGTGCCAGCAGCCAAGGACGGGATCTAGCTGGAACAGATACGCAGTATTTT
>TRBD2|TRBV30|TRBJ2-1|NA
CAWDPGLAHNEQFF
TGTGCCTGGGATCCGGGACTAGCCCACAATGAGCAGTTCTTC
>NA|TRBV7-2|TRBJ2-3|NA
CASSPLDPGTDTQYF
TGTGCCAGCAGCCCTCTTGATCCAGGCACAGATACGCAGTATTTT